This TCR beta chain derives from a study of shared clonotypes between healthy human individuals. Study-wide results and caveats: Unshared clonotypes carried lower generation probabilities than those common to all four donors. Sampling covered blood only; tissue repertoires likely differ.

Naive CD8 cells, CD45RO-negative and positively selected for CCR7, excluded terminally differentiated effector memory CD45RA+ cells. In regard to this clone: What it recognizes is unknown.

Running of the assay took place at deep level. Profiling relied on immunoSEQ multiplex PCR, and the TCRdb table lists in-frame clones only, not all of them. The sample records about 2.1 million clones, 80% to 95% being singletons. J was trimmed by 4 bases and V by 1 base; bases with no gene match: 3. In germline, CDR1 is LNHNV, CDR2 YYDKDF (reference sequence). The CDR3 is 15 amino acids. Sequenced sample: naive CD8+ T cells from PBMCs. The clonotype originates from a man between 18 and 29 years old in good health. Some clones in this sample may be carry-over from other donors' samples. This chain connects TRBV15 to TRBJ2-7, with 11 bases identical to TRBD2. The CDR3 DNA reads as TGTGCCACCAGCAGAGCCTCTAGCGGGAGGTACGAGCAGTACTTC. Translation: CATSRASSGRYEQYF.